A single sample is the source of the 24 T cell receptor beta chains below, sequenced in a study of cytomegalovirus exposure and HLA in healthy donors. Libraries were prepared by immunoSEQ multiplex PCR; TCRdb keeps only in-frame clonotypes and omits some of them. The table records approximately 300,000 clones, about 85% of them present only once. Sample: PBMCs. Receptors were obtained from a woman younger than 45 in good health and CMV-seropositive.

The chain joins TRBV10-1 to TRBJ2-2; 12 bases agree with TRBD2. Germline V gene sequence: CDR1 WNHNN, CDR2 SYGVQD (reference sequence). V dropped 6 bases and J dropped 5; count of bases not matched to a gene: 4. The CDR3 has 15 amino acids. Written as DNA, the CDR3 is TGCGCCAGCAGCTCGACTAGCGGGGGAACCGGGGAGCTGTTTTTT. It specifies CASSSTSGGTGELFF.

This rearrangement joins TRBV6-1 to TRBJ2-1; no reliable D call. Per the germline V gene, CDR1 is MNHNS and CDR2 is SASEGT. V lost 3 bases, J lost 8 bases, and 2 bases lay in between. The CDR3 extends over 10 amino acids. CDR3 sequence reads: CASSDHEQFF. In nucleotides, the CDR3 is TGTGCCAGCAGTGATCATGAGCAGTTCTTC.

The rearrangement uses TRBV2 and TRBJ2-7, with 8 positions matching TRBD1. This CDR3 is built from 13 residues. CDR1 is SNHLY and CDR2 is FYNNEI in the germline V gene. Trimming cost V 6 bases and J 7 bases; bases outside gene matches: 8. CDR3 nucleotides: TGTGCCAGCAGACCGGACAGGGCGGGGGAGCAGTACTTC. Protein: CASRPDRAGEQYF. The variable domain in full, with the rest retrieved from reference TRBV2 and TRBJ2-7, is EPEVTQTPSHQVTQMGQEVILRCVPISNHLYFYWYRQILGQKVEFLVSFYNNEISEKSEIFDDQFSVERPDGSNFTLKIRSTKLEDSAMYFCASRPDRAGEQYFGPGTRLTVT.

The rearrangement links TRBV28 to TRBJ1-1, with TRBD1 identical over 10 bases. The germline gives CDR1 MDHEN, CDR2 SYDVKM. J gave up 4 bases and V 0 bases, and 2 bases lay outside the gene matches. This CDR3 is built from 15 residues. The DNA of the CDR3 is TGTGCCAGCAGTTTATGGGGACAGGGGAGCACTGAAGCTTTCTTT. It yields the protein CASSLWGQGSTEAFF.

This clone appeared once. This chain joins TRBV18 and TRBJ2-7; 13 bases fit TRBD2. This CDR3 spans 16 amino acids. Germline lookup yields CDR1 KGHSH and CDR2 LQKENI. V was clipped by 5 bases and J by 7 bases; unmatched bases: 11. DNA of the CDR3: TGTGCCAGCTCAGCGCGCGGACTAGCGGGAGTGAAAGAGCAGTACTTC. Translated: CASSARGLAGVKEQYF.

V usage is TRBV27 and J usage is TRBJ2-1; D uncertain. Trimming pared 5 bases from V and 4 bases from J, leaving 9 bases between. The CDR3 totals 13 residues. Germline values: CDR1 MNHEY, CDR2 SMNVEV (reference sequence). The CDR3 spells CASSLPYYNEQFF. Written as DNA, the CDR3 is TGTGCCAGCAGTCTCCCCTATTACAATGAGCAGTTCTTC.

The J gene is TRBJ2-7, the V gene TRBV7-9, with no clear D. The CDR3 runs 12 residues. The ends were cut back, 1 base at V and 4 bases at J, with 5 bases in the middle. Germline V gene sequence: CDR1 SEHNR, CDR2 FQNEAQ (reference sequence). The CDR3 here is CASSLEWYEQYF. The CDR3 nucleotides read TGTGCCAGCAGCTTAGAGTGGTACGAGCAGTACTTC.

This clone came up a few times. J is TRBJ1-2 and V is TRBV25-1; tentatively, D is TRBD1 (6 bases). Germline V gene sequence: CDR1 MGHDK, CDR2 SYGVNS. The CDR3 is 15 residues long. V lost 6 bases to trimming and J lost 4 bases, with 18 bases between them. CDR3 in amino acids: CASRGQDRSFYGYTF. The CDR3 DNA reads TGTGCCAGCAGGGGACAAGACAGGTCCTTCTATGGCTACACCTTC.

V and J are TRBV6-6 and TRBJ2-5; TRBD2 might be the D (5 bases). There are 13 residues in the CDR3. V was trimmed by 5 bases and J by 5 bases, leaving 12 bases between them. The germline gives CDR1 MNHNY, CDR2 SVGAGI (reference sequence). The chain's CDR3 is CASSLPGGETQYF. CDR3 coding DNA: TGTGCCAGCAGTCTACCAGGCGGGGAGACCCAGTACTTC.

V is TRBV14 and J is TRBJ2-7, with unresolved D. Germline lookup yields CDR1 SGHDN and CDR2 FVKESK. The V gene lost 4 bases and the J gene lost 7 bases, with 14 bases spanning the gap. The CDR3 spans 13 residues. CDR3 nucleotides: TGTGCCAGCAGCCCTGGGAACTACGATGAGCAGTACTTC. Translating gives CASSPGNYDEQYF.

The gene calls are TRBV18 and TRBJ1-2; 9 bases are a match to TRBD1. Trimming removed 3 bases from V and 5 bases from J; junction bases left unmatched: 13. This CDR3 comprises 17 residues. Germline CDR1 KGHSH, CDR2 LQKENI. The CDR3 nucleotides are TGTGCCAGCTCACCCGACCGAGGGACAGGGTCATTGTATGGCTACACCTTC. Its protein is CASSPDRGTGSLYGYTF.

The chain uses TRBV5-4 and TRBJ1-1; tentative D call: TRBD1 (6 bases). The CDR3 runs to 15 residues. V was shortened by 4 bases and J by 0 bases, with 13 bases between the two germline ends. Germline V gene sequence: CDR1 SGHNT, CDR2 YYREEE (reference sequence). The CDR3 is CASSQGSPMNTEAFF. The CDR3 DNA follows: TGTGCCAGCAGCCAGGGGTCACCTATGAACACTGAAGCTTTCTTT.

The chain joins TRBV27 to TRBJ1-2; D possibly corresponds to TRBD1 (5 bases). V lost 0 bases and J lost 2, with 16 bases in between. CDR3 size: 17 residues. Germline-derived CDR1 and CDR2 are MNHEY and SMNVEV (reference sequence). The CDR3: CASSLSSGRGQNYGYTF. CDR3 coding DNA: TGTGCCAGCAGTTTATCATCCGGTAGGGGCCAAAACTATGGCTACACCTTC.

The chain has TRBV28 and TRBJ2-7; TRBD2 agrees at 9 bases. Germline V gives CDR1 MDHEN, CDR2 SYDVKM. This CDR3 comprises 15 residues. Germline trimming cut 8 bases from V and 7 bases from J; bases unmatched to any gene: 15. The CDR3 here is CASVPLAGGPGEQYF. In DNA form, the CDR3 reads TGTGCCAGCGTTCCCTTGGCGGGAGGGCCGGGAGAGCAGTACTTC.

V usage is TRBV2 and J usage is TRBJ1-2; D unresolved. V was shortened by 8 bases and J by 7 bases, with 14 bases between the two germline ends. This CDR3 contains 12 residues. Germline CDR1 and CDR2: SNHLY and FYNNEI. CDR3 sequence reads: CASPEAGSGYTF. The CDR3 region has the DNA TGTGCCAGCCCCGAAGCTGGTTCTGGCTACACCTTC. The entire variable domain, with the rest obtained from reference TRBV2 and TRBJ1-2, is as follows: EPEVTQTPSHQVTQMGQEVILRCVPISNHLYFYWYRQILGQKVEFLVSFYNNEISEKSEIFDDQFSVERPDGSNFTLKIRSTKLEDSAMYFCASPEAGSGYTFGSGTRLTVV.

The CDR3 region has the DNA TGTGCCAGCAGCGTAGGGGACAGCTATAGCACAGATACGCAGTATTTT. As protein: CASSVGDSYSTDTQYF. This chain uses TRBV9 with TRBJ2-3, with 7 bases lining up with TRBD1. The germline V gene encodes CDR1 SGDLS and CDR2 YYNGEE. V gave up 0 bases and J gave up 0 bases; unmatched junction bases: 4. The CDR3 extends over 16 amino acids.

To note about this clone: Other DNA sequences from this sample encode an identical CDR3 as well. The chain's CDR3 is CASSLSGRNTEAFF. The CDR3 coding sequence is TGTGCCAGCAGTTTATCTGGAAGGAACACTGAAGCTTTCTTT. The chain joins TRBV27 to TRBJ1-1; D call uncertain. This CDR3 is 14 amino acids long. Between the trimmed V and J ends, which lost 0 bases and 1 base, there was a span of 6 bases. Germline V gene data show CDR1 as MNHEY and CDR2 as SMNVEV (reference sequence).

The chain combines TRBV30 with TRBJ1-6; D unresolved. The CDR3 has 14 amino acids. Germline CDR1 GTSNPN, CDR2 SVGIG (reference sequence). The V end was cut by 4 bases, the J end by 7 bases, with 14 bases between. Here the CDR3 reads CAWTALVRNSPLHF. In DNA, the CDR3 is TGTGCCTGGACGGCCCTGGTGCGAAATTCACCCCTCCACTTT.

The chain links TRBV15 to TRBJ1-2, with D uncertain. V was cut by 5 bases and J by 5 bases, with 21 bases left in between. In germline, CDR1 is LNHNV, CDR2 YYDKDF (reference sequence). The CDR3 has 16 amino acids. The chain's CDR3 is CATSSRGQSDRYGYTF. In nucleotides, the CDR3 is TGTGCCACCAGCTCACGGGGTCAGAGCGATAGGTATGGCTACACCTTC.

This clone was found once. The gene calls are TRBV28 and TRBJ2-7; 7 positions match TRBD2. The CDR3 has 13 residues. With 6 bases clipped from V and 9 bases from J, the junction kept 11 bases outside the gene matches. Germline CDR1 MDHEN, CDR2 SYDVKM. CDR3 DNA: TGTGCCAGCAGCCTTAGCGGGCCTGCGGCGCAGTACTTC. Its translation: CASSLSGPAAQYF.

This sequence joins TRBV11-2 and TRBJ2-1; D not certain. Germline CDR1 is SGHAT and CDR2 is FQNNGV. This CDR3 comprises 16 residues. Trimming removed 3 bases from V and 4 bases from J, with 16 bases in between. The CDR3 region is CASSFSSVAVYNEQFF. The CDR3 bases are TGTGCCAGCAGCTTTTCCTCGGTTGCTGTTTACAATGAGCAGTTCTTC.

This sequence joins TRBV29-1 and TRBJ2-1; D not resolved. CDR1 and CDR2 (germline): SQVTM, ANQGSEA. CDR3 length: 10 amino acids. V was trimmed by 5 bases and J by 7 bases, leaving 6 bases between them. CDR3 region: CSVWVNEQFF. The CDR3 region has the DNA TGCAGCGTTTGGGTAAATGAGCAGTTCTTC.

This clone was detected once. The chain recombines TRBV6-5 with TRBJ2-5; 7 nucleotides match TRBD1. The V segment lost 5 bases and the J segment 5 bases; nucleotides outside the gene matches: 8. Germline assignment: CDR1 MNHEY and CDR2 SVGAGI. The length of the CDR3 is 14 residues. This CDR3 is CASSKTGSGETQYF. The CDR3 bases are TGTGCCAGCAGTAAGACAGGGTCAGGGGAGACCCAGTACTTC.

CDR3 loop: CASRPGQGVVKNIQYF. CDR3 coding DNA: TGTGCCAGCAGACCCGGACAGGGGGTGGTTAAAAACATTCAGTACTTC. J is TRBJ2-4 and V is TRBV6-6, with 10 nucleotides matching TRBD1. Germline assignment: CDR1 MNHNY and CDR2 SVGAGI (reference sequence). The V gene end was trimmed by 6 bases and the J gene end by 4 bases; junction bases not matched to a gene: 9. The CDR3 runs 16 residues.